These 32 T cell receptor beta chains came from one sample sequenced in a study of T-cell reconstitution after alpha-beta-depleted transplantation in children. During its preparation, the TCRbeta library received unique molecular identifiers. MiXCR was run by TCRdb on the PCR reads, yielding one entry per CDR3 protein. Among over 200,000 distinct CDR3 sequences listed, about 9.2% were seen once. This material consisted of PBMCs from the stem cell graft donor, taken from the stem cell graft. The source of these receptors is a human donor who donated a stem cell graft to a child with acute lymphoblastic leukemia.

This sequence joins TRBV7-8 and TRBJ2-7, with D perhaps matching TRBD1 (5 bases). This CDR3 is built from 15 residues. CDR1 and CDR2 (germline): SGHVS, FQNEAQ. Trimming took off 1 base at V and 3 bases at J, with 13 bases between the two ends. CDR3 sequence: CASSLGGDSSYEQYF. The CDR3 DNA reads TGTGCCAGCAGCTTAGGGGGCGACAGTAGCTACGAGCAGTACTTC.

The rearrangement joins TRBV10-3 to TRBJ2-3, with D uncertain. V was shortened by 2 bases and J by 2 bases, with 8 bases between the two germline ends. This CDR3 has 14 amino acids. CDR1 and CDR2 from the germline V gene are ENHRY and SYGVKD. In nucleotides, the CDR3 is TGTGCCATCAGTGAGGCTCTTTCCACAGATACGCAGTATTTT. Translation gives CAISEALSTDTQYF.

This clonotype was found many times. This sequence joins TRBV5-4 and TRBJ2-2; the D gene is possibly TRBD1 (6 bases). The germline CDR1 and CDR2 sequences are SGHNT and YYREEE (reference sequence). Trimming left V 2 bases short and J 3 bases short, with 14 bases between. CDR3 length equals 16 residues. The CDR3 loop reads CASSLGLDRDTGELFF. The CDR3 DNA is TGTGCCAGCAGCTTAGGGTTGGACAGAGACACCGGGGAGCTGTTTTTT. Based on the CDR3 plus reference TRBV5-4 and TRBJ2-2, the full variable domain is ETGVTQSPTHLIKTRGQQVTLRCSSQSGHNTVSWYQQALGQGPQFIFQYYREEENGRGNFPPRFSGLQFPNYSSELNVNALELDDSALYLCASSLGLDRDTGELFFGEGSRLTVL.

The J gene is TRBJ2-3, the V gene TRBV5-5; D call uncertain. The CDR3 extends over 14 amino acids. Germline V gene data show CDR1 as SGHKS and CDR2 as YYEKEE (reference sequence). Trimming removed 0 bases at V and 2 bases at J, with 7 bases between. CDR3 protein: CASSLGTVTDTQYF. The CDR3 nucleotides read TGTGCCAGCAGCTTGGGCACGGTCACAGATACGCAGTATTTT.

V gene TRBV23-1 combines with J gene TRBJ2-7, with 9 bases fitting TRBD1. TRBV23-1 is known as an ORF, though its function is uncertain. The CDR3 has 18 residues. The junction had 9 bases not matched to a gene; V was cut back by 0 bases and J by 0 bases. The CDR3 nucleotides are TGCGCCAGCAGTCAATCAAAAGGGGAGACAGGGGGCTCCTACGAGCAGTACTTC. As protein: CASSQSKGETGGSYEQYF.

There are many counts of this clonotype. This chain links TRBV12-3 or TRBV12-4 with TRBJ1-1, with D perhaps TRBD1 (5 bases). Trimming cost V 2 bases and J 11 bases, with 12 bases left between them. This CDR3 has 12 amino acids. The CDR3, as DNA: TGTGCCAGCAGTTTAACGGGCGGGGGGGCTTTCTTT. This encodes CASSLTGGGAFF.

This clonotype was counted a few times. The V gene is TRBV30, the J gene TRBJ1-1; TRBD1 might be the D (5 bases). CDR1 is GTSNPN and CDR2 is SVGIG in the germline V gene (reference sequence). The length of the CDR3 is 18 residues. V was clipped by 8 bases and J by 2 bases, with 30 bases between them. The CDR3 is CARRGTWGSTGRNTEAFF. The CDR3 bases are TGTGCCCGTAGAGGGACCTGGGGTAGTACCGGTAGAAACACTGAAGCTTTCTTT.

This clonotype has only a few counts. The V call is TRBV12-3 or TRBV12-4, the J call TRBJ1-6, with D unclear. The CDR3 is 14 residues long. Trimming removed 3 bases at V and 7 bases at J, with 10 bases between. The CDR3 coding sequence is TGTGCCAGCAGTTTCTTTGGCGGAAATTCACCCCTCCACTTT. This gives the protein CASSFFGGNSPLHF.

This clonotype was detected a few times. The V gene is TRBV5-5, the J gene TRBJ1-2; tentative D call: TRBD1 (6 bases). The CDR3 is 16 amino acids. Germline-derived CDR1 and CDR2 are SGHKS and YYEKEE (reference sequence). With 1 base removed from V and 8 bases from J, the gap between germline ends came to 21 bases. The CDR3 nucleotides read TGTGCCAGCAGCTTGCGTCTCGACAGGCGATTGGGCGGCTACACCTTC. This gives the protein CASSLRLDRRLGGYTF.

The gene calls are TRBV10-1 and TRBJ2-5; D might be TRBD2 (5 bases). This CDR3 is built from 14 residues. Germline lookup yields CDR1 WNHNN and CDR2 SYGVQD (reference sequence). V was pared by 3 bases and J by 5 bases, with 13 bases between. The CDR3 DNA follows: TGCGCCAGCAGTGATCCTGGACGGAGGGAGACCCAGTACTTC. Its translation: CASSDPGRRETQYF.

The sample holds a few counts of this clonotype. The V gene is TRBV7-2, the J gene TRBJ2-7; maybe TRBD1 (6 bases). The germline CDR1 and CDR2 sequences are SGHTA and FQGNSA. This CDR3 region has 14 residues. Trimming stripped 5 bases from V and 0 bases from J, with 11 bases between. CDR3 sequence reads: CASSQDRRSYEQYF. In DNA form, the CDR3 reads TGTGCCAGCAGCCAAGACAGGCGCTCCTACGAGCAGTACTTC.

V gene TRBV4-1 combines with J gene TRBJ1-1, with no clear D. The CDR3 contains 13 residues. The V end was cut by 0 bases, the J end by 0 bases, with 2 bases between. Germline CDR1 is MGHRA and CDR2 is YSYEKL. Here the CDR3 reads CASSQDMNTEAFF. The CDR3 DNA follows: TGCGCCAGCAGCCAAGATATGAACACTGAAGCTTTCTTT.

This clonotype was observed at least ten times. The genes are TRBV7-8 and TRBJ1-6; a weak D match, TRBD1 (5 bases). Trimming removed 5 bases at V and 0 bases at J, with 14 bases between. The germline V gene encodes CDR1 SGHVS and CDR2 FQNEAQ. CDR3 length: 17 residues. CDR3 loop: CASSPVWTSSYNSPLHF. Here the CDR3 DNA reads TGTGCCAGCAGCCCGGTTTGGACAAGCTCCTATAATTCACCCCTCCACTTT.

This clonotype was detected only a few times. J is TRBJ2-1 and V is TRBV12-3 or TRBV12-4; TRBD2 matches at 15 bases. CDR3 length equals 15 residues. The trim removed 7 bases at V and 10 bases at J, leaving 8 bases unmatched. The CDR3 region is CASNQGLAGGWEQFF. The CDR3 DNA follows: TGTGCCAGCAATCAAGGACTAGCGGGGGGGTGGGAGCAGTTCTTC.

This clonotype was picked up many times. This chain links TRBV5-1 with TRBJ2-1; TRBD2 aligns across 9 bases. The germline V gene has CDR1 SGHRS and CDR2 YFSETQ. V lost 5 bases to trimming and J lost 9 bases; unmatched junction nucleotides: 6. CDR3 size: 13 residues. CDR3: CASRYSGGSEQFF. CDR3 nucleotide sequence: TGCGCCAGCAGGTATAGCGGGGGCTCTGAGCAGTTCTTC.

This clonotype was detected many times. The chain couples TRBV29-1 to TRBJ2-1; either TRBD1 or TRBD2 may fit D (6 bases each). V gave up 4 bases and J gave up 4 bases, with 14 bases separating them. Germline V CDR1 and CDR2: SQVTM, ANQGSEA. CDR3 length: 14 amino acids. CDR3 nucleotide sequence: TGCAGCGTTGCTGGGGGGACACTTTACAATGAGCAGTTCTTC. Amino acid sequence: CSVAGGTLYNEQFF.

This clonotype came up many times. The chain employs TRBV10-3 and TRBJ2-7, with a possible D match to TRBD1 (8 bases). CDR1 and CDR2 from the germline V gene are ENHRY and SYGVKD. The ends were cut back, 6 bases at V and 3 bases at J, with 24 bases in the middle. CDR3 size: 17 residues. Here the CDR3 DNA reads TGTGCCATCAGGGGAGGGACAGGTATCGCATTCGGCTACGAGCAGTACTTC. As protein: CAIRGGTGIAFGYEQYF.

The CDR3 coding sequence is TGTGCCAGCTCACGCCCGGGACAGGGGTATCGATACGAGCAGTACTTC. Protein product: CASSRPGQGYRYEQYF. V is TRBV18 and J is TRBJ2-7, with 10 bases aligning to TRBD1. This CDR3 is built from 16 residues. Germline loops: CDR1 KGHSH, CDR2 LQKENI. The junction had 10 bases not matched to a gene; V was cut back by 4 bases and J by 4 bases.

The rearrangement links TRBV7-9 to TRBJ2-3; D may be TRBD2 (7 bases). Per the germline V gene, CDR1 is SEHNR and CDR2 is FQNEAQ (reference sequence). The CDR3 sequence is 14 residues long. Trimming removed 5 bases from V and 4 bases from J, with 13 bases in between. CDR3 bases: TGTGCCAGCAGCAAGGGGGGGGGCGCAGATACGCAGTATTTT. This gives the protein CASSKGGGADTQYF.

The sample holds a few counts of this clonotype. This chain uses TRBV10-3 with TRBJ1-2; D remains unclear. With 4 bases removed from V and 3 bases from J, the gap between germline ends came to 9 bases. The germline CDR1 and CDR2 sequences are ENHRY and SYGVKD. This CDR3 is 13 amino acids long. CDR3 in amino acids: CAISVGVDYGYTF. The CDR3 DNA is TGTGCCATCAGTGTTGGGGTAGACTATGGCTACACCTTC.

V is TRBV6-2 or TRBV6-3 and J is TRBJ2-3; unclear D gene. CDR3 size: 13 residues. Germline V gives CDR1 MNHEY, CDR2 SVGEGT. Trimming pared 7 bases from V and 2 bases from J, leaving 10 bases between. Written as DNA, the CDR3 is TGTGCCAGCACTGGCAGTAACACAGATACGCAGTATTTT. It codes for CASTGSNTDTQYF.

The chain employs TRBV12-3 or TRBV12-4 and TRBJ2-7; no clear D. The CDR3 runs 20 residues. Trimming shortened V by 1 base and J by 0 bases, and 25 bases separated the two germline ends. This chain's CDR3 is CASSLGASAGRQPSSYEQYF. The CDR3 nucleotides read TGTGCCAGCAGTTTAGGGGCATCCGCCGGAAGGCAGCCGTCCTCCTACGAGCAGTACTTC.

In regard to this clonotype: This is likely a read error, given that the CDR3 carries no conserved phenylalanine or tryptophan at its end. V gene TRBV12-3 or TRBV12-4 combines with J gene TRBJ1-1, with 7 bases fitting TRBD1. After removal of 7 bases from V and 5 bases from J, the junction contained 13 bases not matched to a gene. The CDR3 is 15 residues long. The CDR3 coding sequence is TGTGCCAGCACCCTAACGACAGGGAGGGGTACTGAAGCTTTCTAT. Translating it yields CASTLTTGRGTEAFY.

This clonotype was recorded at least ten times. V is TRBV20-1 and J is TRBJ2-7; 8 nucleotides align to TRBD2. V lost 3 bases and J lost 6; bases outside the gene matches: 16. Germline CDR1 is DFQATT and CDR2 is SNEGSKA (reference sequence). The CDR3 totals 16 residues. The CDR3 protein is CSASFLAGIMEAEQYF. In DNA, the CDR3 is TGCAGTGCTAGCTTCCTAGCGGGTATTATGGAGGCCGAGCAGTACTTC.

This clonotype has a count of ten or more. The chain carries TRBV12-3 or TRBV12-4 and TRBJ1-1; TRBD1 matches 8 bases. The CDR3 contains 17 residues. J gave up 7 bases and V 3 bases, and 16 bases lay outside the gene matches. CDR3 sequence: CASSLRVSDRGPLEAFF. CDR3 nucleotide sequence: TGTGCCAGCAGTTTGAGGGTTTCTGACAGGGGACCGCTTGAAGCTTTCTTT.

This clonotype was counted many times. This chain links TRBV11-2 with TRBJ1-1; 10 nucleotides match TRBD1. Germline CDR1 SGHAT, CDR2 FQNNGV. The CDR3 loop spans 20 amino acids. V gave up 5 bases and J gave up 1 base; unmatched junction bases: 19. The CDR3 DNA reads TGTGCCAGCAGCCTCAGACAGGGGGCTAATCTAATACGAGGGAACACTGAAGCTTTCTTT. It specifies CASSLRQGANLIRGNTEAFF.

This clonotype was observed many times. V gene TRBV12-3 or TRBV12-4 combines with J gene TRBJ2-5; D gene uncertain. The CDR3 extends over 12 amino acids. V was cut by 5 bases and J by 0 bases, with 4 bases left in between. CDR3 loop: CASSGNQETQYF. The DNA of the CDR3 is TGTGCCAGCAGTGGCAACCAAGAGACCCAGTACTTC.

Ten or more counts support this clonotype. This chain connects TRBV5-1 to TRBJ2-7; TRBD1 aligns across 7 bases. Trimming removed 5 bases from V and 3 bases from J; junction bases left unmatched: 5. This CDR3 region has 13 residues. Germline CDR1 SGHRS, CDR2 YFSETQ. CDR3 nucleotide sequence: TGCGCCAGCAGGCACCGGGACAGCTACGAGCAGTACTTC. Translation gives CASRHRDSYEQYF.

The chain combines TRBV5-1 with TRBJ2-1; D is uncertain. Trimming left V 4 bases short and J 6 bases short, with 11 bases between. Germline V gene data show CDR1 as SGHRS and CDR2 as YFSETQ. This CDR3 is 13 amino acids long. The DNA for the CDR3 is TGCGCCAGCAGCCTGTCGGCCGTCAATGAGCAGTTCTTC. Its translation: CASSLSAVNEQFF. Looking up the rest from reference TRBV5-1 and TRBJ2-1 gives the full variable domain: KAGVTQTPRYLIKTRGQQVTLSCSPISGHRSVSWYQQTPGQGLQFLFEYFSETQRNKGNFPGRFSGRQFSNSRSEMNVSTLELGDSALYLCASSLSAVNEQFFGPGTRLTVL.

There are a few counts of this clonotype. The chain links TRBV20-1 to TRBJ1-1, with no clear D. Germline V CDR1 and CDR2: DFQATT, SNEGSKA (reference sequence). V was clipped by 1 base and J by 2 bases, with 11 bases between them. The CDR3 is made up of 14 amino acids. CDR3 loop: CSARVILSNTEAFF. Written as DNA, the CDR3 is TGCAGTGCTAGAGTAATCCTGTCTAACACTGAAGCTTTCTTT.

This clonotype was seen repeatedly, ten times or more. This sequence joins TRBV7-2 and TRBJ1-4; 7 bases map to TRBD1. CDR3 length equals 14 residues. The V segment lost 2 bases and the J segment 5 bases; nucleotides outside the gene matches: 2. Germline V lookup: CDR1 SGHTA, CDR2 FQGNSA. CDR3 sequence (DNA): TGTGCCAGCAGCTTAACACAGGGGAATGAAAAACTGTTTTTT. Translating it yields CASSLTQGNEKLFF.

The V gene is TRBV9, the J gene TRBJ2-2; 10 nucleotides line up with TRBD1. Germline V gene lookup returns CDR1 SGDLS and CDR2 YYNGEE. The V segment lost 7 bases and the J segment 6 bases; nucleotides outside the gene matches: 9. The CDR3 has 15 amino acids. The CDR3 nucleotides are TGTGCCAGCGGGACGACAGGGGGCACGGCCGGGGAGCTGTTTTTT. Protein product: CASGTTGGTAGELFF. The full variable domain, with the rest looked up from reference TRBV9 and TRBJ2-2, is DSGVTQTPKHLITATGQRVTLRCSPRSGDLSVYWYQQSLDQGLQFLIQYYNGEERAKGNILERFSAQQFPDLHSELNLSSLELGDSALYFCASGTTGGTAGELFFGEGSRLTVL.